This T cell receptor (beta chain) was retrieved from a study of blood T cells in healthy people across ages. This clonotype was detected a few times. With a J-beta primer mix and a sample-barcoded 5' primer, a second PCR ran roughly 7 to 11 cycles. TCRdb processed the 5' RACE reads anew with MiXCR; each CDR3 protein has one entry. The data contain approximately 810,000 distinct CDR3 sequences, around 28% of them seen just once; the ten biggest clones take up around a sixth. With 6 bases clipped from V and 4 bases from J, the junction kept 12 bases outside the gene matches. This CDR3 region has 16 residues.

Sequenced material: blood. This TCR was recovered from a woman of 80 years or more in good health. This chain connects TRBV12-3 or TRBV12-4 to TRBJ2-7; TRBD2 agrees at 10 bases. The CDR3 DNA reads TGTGCCAGCAGCGCCCTCAAACTAGCGGGGATATACGAGCAGTACTTC. Its protein is CASSALKLAGIYEQYF.